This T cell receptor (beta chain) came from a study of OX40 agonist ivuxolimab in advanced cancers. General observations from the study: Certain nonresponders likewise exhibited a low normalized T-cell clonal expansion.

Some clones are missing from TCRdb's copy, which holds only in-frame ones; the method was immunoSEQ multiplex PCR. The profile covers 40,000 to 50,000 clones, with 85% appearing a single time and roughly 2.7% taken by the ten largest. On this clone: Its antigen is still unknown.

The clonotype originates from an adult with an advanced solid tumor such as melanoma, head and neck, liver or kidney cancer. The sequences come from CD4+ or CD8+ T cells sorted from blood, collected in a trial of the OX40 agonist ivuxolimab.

Here the CDR3 DNA reads TGTGCCAGTACCGCCGGGACAGGGGGTGGAAACACCATATATTTT. Protein: CASTAGTGGGNTIYF. The rearrangement uses TRBV19 and TRBJ1-3; the match to TRBD1 covers 11 bases. The germline V gene has CDR1 LNHDA and CDR2 SQIVND (reference sequence). With V trimmed by 7 bases and J by 3 bases, 5 bases remained unmatched. The CDR3 runs 15 residues.